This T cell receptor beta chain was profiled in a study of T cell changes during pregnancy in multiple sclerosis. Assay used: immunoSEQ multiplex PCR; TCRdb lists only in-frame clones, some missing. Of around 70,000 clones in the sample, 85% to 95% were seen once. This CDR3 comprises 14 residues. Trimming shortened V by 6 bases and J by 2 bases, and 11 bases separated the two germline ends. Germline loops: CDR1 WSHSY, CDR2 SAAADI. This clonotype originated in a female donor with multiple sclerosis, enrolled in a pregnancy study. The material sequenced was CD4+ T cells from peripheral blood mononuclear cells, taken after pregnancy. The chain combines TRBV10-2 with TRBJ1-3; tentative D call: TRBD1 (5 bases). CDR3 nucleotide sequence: TGCGCCAGCAGCCCCAGGGATACTGGAAACACCATATATTTT. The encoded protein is CASSPRDTGNTIYF.